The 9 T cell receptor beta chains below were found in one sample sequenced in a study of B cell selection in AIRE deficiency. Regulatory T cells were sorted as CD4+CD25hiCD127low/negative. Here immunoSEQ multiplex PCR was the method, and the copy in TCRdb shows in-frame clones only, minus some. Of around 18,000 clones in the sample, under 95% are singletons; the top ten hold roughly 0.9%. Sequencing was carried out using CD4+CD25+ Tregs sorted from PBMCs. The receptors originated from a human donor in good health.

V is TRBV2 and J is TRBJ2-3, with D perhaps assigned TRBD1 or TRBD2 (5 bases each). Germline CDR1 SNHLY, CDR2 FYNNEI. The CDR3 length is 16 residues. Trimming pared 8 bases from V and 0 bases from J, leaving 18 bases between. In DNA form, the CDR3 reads TGTGCCAGCGGGGGAGATCTCTCCCTTAGCACAGATACGCAGTATTTT. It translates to CASGGDLSLSTDTQYF.

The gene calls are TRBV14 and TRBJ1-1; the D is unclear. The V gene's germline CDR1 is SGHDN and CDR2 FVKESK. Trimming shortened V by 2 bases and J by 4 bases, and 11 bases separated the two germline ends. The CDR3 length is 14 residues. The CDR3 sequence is CASSQNIPGTEAFF. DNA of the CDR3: TGTGCCAGCAGCCAAAATATCCCGGGCACTGAAGCTTTCTTT.

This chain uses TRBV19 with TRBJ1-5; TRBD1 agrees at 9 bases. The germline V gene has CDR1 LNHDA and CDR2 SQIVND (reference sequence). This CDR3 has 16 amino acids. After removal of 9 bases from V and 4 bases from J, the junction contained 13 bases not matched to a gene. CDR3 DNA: TGTGCCAGCGAGAACCGGGACAGGGCCTCAAATCAGCCCCAGCATTTT. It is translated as CASENRDRASNQPQHF.

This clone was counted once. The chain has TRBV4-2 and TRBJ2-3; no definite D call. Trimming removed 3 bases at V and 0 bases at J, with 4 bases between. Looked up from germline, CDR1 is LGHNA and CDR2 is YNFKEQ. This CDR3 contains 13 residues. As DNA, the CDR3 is TGTGCCAGCAGCCATGATAGCACAGATACGCAGTATTTT. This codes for CASSHDSTDTQYF.

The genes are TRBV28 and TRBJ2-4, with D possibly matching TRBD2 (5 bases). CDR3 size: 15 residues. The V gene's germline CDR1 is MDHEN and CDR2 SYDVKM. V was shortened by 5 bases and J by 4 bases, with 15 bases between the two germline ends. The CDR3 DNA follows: TGTGCCAGCAGTGCTAGTGGGAGTGGGAAAAACATTCAGTACTTC. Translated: CASSASGSGKNIQYF.

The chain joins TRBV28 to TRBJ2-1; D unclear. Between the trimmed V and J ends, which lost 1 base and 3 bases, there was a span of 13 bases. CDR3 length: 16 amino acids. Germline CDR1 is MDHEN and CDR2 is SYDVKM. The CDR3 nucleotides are TGTGCCAGCAGTTTATCTCCGAACTGGGACTACAATGAGCAGTTCTTC. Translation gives CASSLSPNWDYNEQFF.

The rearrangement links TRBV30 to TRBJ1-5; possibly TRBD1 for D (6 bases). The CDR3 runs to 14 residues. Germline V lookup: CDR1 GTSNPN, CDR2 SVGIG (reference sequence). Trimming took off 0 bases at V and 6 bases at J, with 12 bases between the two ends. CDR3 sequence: CAWSVQGGGQPQHF. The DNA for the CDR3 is TGTGCCTGGAGTGTACAGGGAGGGGGTCAGCCCCAGCATTTT. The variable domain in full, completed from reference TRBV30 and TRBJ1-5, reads SQTIHQWPATLVQPVGSPLSLECTVEGTSNPNLYWYRQAAGRGLQLLFYSVGIGQISSEVPQNLSASRPQDRQFILSSKKLLLSDSGFYLCAWSVQGGGQPQHFGDGTRLSIL.

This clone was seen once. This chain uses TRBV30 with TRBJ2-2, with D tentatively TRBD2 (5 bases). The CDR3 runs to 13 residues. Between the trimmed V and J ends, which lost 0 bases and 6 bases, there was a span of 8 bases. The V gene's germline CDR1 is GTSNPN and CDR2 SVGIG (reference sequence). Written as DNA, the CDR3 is TGTGCCTGGAGTGTACGGGGTCCCGGGGAGCTGTTTTTT. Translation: CAWSVRGPGELFF. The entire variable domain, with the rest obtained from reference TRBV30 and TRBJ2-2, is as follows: SQTIHQWPATLVQPVGSPLSLECTVEGTSNPNLYWYRQAAGRGLQLLFYSVGIGQISSEVPQNLSASRPQDRQFILSSKKLLLSDSGFYLCAWSVRGPGELFFGEGSRLTVL.

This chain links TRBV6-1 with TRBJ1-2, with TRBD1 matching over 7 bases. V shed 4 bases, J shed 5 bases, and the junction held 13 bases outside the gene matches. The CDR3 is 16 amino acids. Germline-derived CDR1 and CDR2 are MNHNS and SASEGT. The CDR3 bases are TGTGCCAGCAGTGTGCCACGGAGGGGGCTGTCATATGGCTACACCTTC. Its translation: CASSVPRRGLSYGYTF.